This TCR beta chain was captured by sequencing in a study of cytomegalovirus exposure and HLA in healthy donors. As for this clone: The antigen is unknown.

Vbeta (60) and Jbeta (13) primers were used in the PCR. Generated by immunoSEQ multiplex PCR, the TCRdb table keeps only in-frame clones and is missing some. This table holds 95,000 to 100,000 clones, 75% found once. Findings and limits, study-wide: One cluster of highly shared sequence variants probably arose as a sequencing artifact. As was reported, the classifier diagnosed cytomegalovirus status with high specificity and sensitivity.

The germline CDR1 and CDR2 sequences are SGDLS and YYNGEE. V shed 4 bases, J shed 5 bases, and the junction held 15 bases outside the gene matches. This CDR3 has 17 amino acids. The sample taken for sequencing was PBMCs. This chain joins TRBV9 and TRBJ2-1, with TRBD2 matching over 7 bases. The receptor was derived from a man in his fifties or sixties in good health and CMV-seronegative. CDR3 protein: CASSPQGLPAVDNEQFF. The CDR3 DNA sequence: TGTGCCAGCAGCCCTCAGGGACTACCCGCGGTCGACAATGAGCAGTTCTTC.